This T cell receptor (beta chain) was profiled in a study of blood T cell repertoires in COVID-19. In the study overall: Sites across the United States, Italy and Spain contributed samples from acute and convalescent COVID-19. PBMCs, B-cell-depleted T cells, or T cells provided the cDNA or gDNA that made up the material.

This CDR3 spans 15 amino acids. Germline CDR1 and CDR2: MNHEY and SVGAGI. V dropped 6 bases and J dropped 0 bases, with 12 bases sitting between them. How the authors handled the data: Estimates of nucleated cell counts were drawn from the amplification of reference gene primers. The protocol was immunoSEQ multiplex PCR, while the TCRdb copy is restricted to in-frame clones and leaves out a portion. The V and J calls and the clone size are those of that table, but D and trimming were determined from the DNA. Of 60,000 to 65,000 clones in the sample, about 83% were seen once. The Seattle patients, enrolled during active infection, were followed longitudinally.

Source material: peripheral blood. V is TRBV6-5 and J is TRBJ1-5; D ambiguous. The receptor's source is a man between 50 and 59 years old with COVID-19, enrolled during active disease. CDR3 bases: TGTGCCAGCAGGAGAACGGTAAATAGCAATCAGCCCCAGCATTTT. Protein product: CASRRTVNSNQPQHF.